The rows below give T cell receptor beta chains drawn from one sample of a study of blood T cell repertoires in COVID-19. Sequencing was performed with immunoSEQ multiplex PCR; in TCRdb, only in-frame clones are kept and a portion is missing. This sample has about 280,000 clones; approximately 86% occur once, and the top ten carry 9% to 9.5%. The specimen was peripheral blood. The receptors shown here come from a young man with active or convalescent COVID-19. The CDR3 runs from the conserved cysteine through the conserved F or W. The D gene is left open where the match is weak. Not all rows give a size; the values are once, few, many and, for expanded clones, a class.

clone size: .; CDR3 length: 15; V gene: TRBV5-6; D gene: .; J gene: TRBJ1-6; CDR3 DNA: TGTGCCAGCAGCCCCGTGGAACTAAGGAGTTCACCCCTCCACTTT; CDR3 protein: CASSPVELRSSPLHF
clone size: .; CDR3 length: 16; V gene: TRBV11-2; D gene: .; J gene: TRBJ1-6; CDR3 DNA: TGTGCCAGCAGCTTAGGTCTCGGGGATTATAATTCACCCCTCCACTTT; CDR3 protein: CASSLGLGDYNSPLHF
clone size: .; CDR3 length: 13; V gene: TRBV5-4; D gene: .; J gene: TRBJ2-5; CDR3 DNA: TGTGCCAGCAGCTATGGGGGAGGTGAGACCCAGTACTTC; CDR3 protein: CASSYGGGETQYF
clone size: .; CDR3 length: 19; V gene: TRBV7-7; D gene: .; J gene: TRBJ2-2; CDR3 DNA: TGTGCCAGCAGCCCCTCGGTCCGGGGGGCCACGGTTATCTCCGGGGAGCTGTTTTTT; CDR3 protein: CASSPSVRGATVISGELFF
clone size: .; CDR3 length: 15; V gene: TRBV6-2/TRBV6-3; D gene: .; J gene: TRBJ1-5; CDR3 DNA: TGTGCCAGCAGTTACTCCATAGACATGAATCAGCCCCAGCATTTT; CDR3 protein: CASSYSIDMNQPQHF
clone size: .; CDR3 length: 15; V gene: TRBV6-5; D gene: .; J gene: TRBJ2-1; CDR3 DNA: TGTGCCAGCATCCCAAGGCAGGGCCTGTACAATGAGCAGTTCTTC; CDR3 protein: CASIPRQGLYNEQFF
clone size: .; CDR3 length: 18; V gene: TRBV15; D gene: TRBD1; J gene: TRBJ1-4; CDR3 DNA: TGTGCCACCAGCGCACAGGGGATCCCCTTCTCAACTAATGAAAAACTGTTTTTT; CDR3 protein: CATSAQGIPFSTNEKLFF
clone size: .; CDR3 length: 12; V gene: TRBV12-3/TRBV12-4; D gene: TRBD1; J gene: TRBJ1-2; CDR3 DNA: TGTGCCAGCAGGCGGGACAGATATGGCTACACCTTC; CDR3 protein: CASRRDRYGYTF
clone size: .; CDR3 length: 13; V gene: TRBV7-2; D gene: TRBD1; J gene: TRBJ2-2; CDR3 DNA: TGTGCCAGCAGCTTAACAGGGGCCGGGGAGCTGTTTTTT; CDR3 protein: CASSLTGAGELFF
clone size: .; CDR3 length: 15; V gene: TRBV18; D gene: .; J gene: TRBJ2-7; CDR3 DNA: TGTGCCAGCTCACCTCCGGCCAGGGTAACCTACGAGCAGTACTTC; CDR3 protein: CASSPPARVTYEQYF
clone size: .; CDR3 length: 14; V gene: TRBV5-6; D gene: TRBD1; J gene: TRBJ2-2; CDR3 DNA: TGTGCCAGTGGACAGGGGTGGAACACCGGGGAGCTGTTTTTT; CDR3 protein: CASGQGWNTGELFF
clone size: few; CDR3 length: 16; V gene: TRBV6-1; D gene: TRBD1; J gene: TRBJ1-5; CDR3 DNA: TGTGCCAGCAGTGACACAAACAGGGGGCTGGTTCAGCCCCAGCATTTT; CDR3 protein: CASSDTNRGLVQPQHF
clone size: .; CDR3 length: 15; V gene: TRBV19; D gene: .; J gene: TRBJ1-4; CDR3 DNA: TGTGCCAGTAGTCCAGCGACAGTACATAATGAAAAACTGTTTTTT; CDR3 protein: CASSPATVHNEKLFF
clone size: once; CDR3 length: 15; V gene: TRBV6-5; D gene: .; J gene: TRBJ2-3; CDR3 DNA: TGTGCCAGCAGTTACGGAGCGGCTAGCACAGATACGCAGTATTTT; CDR3 protein: CASSYGAASTDTQYF
clone size: .; CDR3 length: 16; V gene: TRBV4-1; D gene: .; J gene: TRBJ2-3; CDR3 DNA: TGCGCCAGCAGCGACTGGCGGGGAACTAGCACAGATACGCAGTATTTT; CDR3 protein: CASSDWRGTSTDTQYF
clone size: few; CDR3 length: 16; V gene: TRBV9; D gene: TRBD1; J gene: TRBJ1-2; CDR3 DNA: TGTGCCAGCAGCCAGGCGGGGACAGGGAAGAGCTATGGCTACACCTTC; CDR3 protein: CASSQAGTGKSYGYTF
clone size: .; CDR3 length: 18; V gene: TRBV12-5; D gene: TRBD1; J gene: TRBJ1-5; CDR3 DNA: TGTGCTAGTGGTTTGATCCAGGGGGAGGTTCCGAGCAATCAGCCCCAGCATTTT; CDR3 protein: CASGLIQGEVPSNQPQHF
clone size: .; CDR3 length: 13; V gene: TRBV3-1/TRBV3-2; D gene: .; J gene: TRBJ1-1; CDR3 DNA: TGTGCCAGCAGCGTACTAAGCAACACTGAAGCTTTCTTT; CDR3 protein: CASSVLSNTEAFF
clone size: .; CDR3 length: 15; V gene: TRBV9; D gene: TRBD2; J gene: TRBJ2-1; CDR3 DNA: TGTGCCAGCAGCGTAGTAGCGGGGTCGTACAATGAGCAGTTCTTC; CDR3 protein: CASSVVAGSYNEQFF
clone size: once; CDR3 length: 13; V gene: TRBV7-2; D gene: .; J gene: TRBJ2-7; CDR3 DNA: TGTGCCAGCAGCCCCGGACACCTCTACGAGCAGTACTTC; CDR3 protein: CASSPGHLYEQYF
clone size: once; CDR3 length: 14; V gene: TRBV11-2; D gene: .; J gene: TRBJ1-4; CDR3 DNA: TGTGCCAGCAGCTTTTGGGGGCAGCGTGAAAAACTGTTTTTT; CDR3 protein: CASSFWGQREKLFF
clone size: .; CDR3 length: 12; V gene: TRBV6-6; D gene: TRBD1; J gene: TRBJ1-5; CDR3 DNA: TGTGCCAGTCAGGGGGCGGCTCAGCCCCAGCATTTT; CDR3 protein: CASQGAAQPQHF
clone size: .; CDR3 length: 13; V gene: TRBV7-6; D gene: .; J gene: TRBJ2-1; CDR3 DNA: TGTGCCAGCGGACTAAACAGGGGTGATGAGCAGTTCTTC; CDR3 protein: CASGLNRGDEQFF
clone size: .; CDR3 length: 15; V gene: TRBV28; D gene: .; J gene: TRBJ2-1; CDR3 DNA: TGTGCCAGCAGTTTAGTGGGGGGGCTATCCAATGAGCAGTTCTTC; CDR3 protein: CASSLVGGLSNEQFF
clone size: .; CDR3 length: 14; V gene: TRBV7-2; D gene: .; J gene: TRBJ2-7; CDR3 DNA: TGTGCCAGCAGCTTAGACAGGCAAACCTACGAGCAGTACTTC; CDR3 protein: CASSLDRQTYEQYF
clone size: .; CDR3 length: 11; V gene: TRBV20-1; D gene: .; J gene: TRBJ2-1; CDR3 DNA: TGCAGTGCTTACCGGGACAATGAGCAGTTCTTC; CDR3 protein: CSAYRDNEQFF
clone size: once; CDR3 length: 12; V gene: TRBV19; D gene: .; J gene: TRBJ1-1; CDR3 DNA: TGCGCCAGTAGTATAAGGGGGAAAGAAGCTTTCTTT; CDR3 protein: CASSIRGKEAFF
clone size: .; CDR3 length: 14; V gene: TRBV29-1; D gene: .; J gene: TRBJ1-3; CDR3 DNA: TGCAGCGTTGCCGGCAGGCAGTCTGGAAACACCATATATTTT; CDR3 protein: CSVAGRQSGNTIYF
clone size: .; CDR3 length: 11; V gene: TRBV7-3; D gene: .; J gene: TRBJ2-2; CDR3 DNA: TGTGCCAGCAGGGGGCCGAAGGAGCTGTTTTTT; CDR3 protein: CASRGPKELFF
clone size: .; CDR3 length: 16; V gene: TRBV6-2/TRBV6-3; D gene: .; J gene: TRBJ1-1; CDR3 DNA: TGTGCCAGCAGTTACTCGTTTGGCAGGGTGAACACTGAAGCTTTCTTT; CDR3 protein: CASSYSFGRVNTEAFF
clone size: .; CDR3 length: 14; V gene: TRBV19; D gene: .; J gene: TRBJ2-7; CDR3 DNA: TGTGCCAGTAGTATAGGTTTTCCGGCCTACGAGCAGTACTTC; CDR3 protein: CASSIGFPAYEQYF
clone size: .; CDR3 length: 16; V gene: TRBV5-5; D gene: .; J gene: TRBJ1-4; CDR3 DNA: TGTGCCAGCAGCTACGTCCGGGGAGATCCTAATGAAAAACTGTTTTTT; CDR3 protein: CASSYVRGDPNEKLFF
clone size: .; CDR3 length: 17; V gene: TRBV7-9; D gene: .; J gene: TRBJ2-2; CDR3 DNA: TGTGCCAGCAGCTTAGATCTGCGGGCTTTAAACAGCGGGGAGCTGTTTTTT; CDR3 protein: CASSLDLRALNSGELFF
clone size: .; CDR3 length: 17; V gene: TRBV4-1; D gene: TRBD2; J gene: TRBJ2-7; CDR3 DNA: TGCGCCAGCAGCCAAGATCGGCCCCTAGCGGGGGCCCACCGGCGGTACTTC; CDR3 protein: CASSQDRPLAGAHRRYF
clone size: .; CDR3 length: 17; V gene: TRBV11-2; D gene: TRBD1; J gene: TRBJ1-1; CDR3 DNA: TGTGCCAGCAGCTTAGCCCGACAGGGGATCTTGAACACTGAAGCTTTCTTT; CDR3 protein: CASSLARQGILNTEAFF
clone size: .; CDR3 length: 11; V gene: TRBV3-1/TRBV3-2; D gene: .; J gene: TRBJ2-3; CDR3 DNA: TGTGCCAGCAGCCAGAGGGATACGCAGTATTTT; CDR3 protein: CASSQRDTQYF
clone size: .; CDR3 length: 15; V gene: TRBV4-3; D gene: .; J gene: TRBJ2-2; CDR3 DNA: TGCGCCAGCAGCGCGGGACGATCGAACACCGGGGAGCTGTTTTTT; CDR3 protein: CASSAGRSNTGELFF
clone size: .; CDR3 length: 17; V gene: TRBV30; D gene: .; J gene: TRBJ1-4; CDR3 DNA: TGTGCCTGGAGTGTACCCTACGTCAGGCCCGCTAATGAAAAACTGTTTTTT; CDR3 protein: CAWSVPYVRPANEKLFF
clone size: .; CDR3 length: 12; V gene: TRBV29-1; D gene: .; J gene: TRBJ2-3; CDR3 DNA: TGCAGCGTTGGTCAGATCACAGATACGCAGTATTTT; CDR3 protein: CSVGQITDTQYF
clone size: .; CDR3 length: 17; V gene: TRBV7-8; D gene: TRBD1; J gene: TRBJ1-5; CDR3 DNA: TGTGCCAGCAGCCCCAACCCCCGACAGGGGGGGAATCAGCCCCAGCATTTT; CDR3 protein: CASSPNPRQGGNQPQHF
clone size: once; CDR3 length: 14; V gene: TRBV23-1; D gene: .; J gene: TRBJ1-2; CDR3 DNA: TGCGCCAGCAGTCAACTTTTTGAGGGACTTGGCTACACCTTC; CDR3 protein: CASSQLFEGLGYTF
clone size: .; CDR3 length: 14; V gene: TRBV5-5; D gene: TRBD1; J gene: TRBJ1-2; CDR3 DNA: TGTGCCAGCAGCTTGTCAGGACAGGGCTATGGCTACACCTTC; CDR3 protein: CASSLSGQGYGYTF
clone size: .; CDR3 length: 12; V gene: TRBV6-5; D gene: .; J gene: TRBJ2-3; CDR3 DNA: TGTGCCAGCAGTTCTGGCACAGATACGCAGTATTTT; CDR3 protein: CASSSGTDTQYF
clone size: .; CDR3 length: 12; V gene: TRBV9; D gene: .; J gene: TRBJ2-3; CDR3 DNA: TGTGCCAGCAGCGGCACTACGAATACGCAGTATTTT; CDR3 protein: CASSGTTNTQYF
clone size: .; CDR3 length: 14; V gene: TRBV15; D gene: TRBD1; J gene: TRBJ1-1; CDR3 DNA: TGTGCCACCAGCTCGACAGGGTTGAACACTGAAGCTTTCTTT; CDR3 protein: CATSSTGLNTEAFF
clone size: once; CDR3 length: 15; V gene: TRBV5-1; D gene: TRBD1; J gene: TRBJ2-7; CDR3 DNA: TGCGCCAGCAGCCCCCCGACAGGGAGAGCCTACGAGCAGTACTTC; CDR3 protein: CASSPPTGRAYEQYF
clone size: .; CDR3 length: 14; V gene: TRBV18; D gene: .; J gene: TRBJ1-4; CDR3 DNA: TGTGCCAGCTCACCAACGAGTTCGAATGAAAAACTGTTTTTT; CDR3 protein: CASSPTSSNEKLFF
clone size: .; CDR3 length: 12; V gene: TRBV5-6; D gene: .; J gene: TRBJ1-2; CDR3 DNA: TGTGCCAGCAGCTTGGGAGGCGGGGGCTACACCTTC; CDR3 protein: CASSLGGGGYTF
clone size: .; CDR3 length: 13; V gene: TRBV7-9; D gene: .; J gene: TRBJ2-3; CDR3 DNA: TGTGCCAGCAGCTTAGGTGTCGCAGATACGCAGTATTTT; CDR3 protein: CASSLGVADTQYF
clone size: .; CDR3 length: 14; V gene: TRBV5-4; D gene: .; J gene: TRBJ1-1; CDR3 DNA: TGTGCCAGCAGCGTGGACGTCAGGGACACTGAAGCTTTCTTT; CDR3 protein: CASSVDVRDTEAFF
clone size: .; CDR3 length: 15; V gene: TRBV3-1/TRBV3-2; D gene: .; J gene: TRBJ2-2; CDR3 DNA: TGTGCCAGCAGCCAAGAGAGGGGAGGTACCGGGGAGCTGTTTTTT; CDR3 protein: CASSQERGGTGELFF